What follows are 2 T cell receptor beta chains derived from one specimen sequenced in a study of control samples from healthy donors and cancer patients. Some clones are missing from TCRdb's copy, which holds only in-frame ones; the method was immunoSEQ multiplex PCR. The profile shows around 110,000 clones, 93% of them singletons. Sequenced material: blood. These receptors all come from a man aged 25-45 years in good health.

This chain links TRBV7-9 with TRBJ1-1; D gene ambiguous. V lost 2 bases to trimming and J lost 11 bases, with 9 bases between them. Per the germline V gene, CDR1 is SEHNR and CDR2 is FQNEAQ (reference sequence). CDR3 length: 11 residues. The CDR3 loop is CASSLTLGAFF. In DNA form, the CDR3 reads TGTGCCAGCAGCTTAACTCTGGGGGCTTTCTTT.

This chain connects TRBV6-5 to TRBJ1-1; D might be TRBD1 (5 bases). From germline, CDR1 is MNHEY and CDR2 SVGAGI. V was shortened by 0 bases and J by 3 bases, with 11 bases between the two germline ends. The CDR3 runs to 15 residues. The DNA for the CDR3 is TGTGCCAGCAGTTACTCTGCGCAGGGCCACACTGAAGCTTTCTTT. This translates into CASSYSAQGHTEAFF.